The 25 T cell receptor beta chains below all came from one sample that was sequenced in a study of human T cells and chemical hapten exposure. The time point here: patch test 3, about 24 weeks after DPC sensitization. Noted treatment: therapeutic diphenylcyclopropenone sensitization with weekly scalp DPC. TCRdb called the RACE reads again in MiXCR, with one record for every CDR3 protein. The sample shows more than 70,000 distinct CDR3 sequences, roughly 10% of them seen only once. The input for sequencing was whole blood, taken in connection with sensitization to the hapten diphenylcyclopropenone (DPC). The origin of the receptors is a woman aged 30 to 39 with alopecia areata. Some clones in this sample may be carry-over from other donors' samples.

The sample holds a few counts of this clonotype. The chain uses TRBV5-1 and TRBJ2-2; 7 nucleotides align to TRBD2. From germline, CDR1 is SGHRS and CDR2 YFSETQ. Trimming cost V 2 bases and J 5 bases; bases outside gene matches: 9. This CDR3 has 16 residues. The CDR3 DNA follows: TGCGCCAGCAGCTTAACAGAGACTAGCAAAACCGGGGAGCTGTTTTTT. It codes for CASSLTETSKTGELFF.

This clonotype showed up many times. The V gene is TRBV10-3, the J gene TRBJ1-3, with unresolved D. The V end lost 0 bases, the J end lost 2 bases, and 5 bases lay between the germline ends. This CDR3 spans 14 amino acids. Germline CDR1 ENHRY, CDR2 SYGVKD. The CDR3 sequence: CAISESGTGNTIYF. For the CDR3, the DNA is TGTGCCATCAGTGAGTCAGGAACTGGAAACACCATATATTTT.

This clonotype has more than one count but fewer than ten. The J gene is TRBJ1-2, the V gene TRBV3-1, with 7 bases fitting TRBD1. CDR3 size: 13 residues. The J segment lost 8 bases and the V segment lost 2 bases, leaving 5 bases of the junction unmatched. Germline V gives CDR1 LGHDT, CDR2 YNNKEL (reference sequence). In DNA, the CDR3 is TGTGCCAGCAGCCAACTCACAGGGGACGGCTACACCTTC. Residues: CASSQLTGDGYTF. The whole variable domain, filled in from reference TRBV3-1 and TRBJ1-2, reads DTAVSQTPKYLVTQMGNDKSIKCEQNLGHDTMYWYKQDSKKFLKIMFSYNNKELIINETVPNRFSPKSPDKAHLNLHINSLELGDSAVYFCASSQLTGDGYTFGSGTRLTVV.

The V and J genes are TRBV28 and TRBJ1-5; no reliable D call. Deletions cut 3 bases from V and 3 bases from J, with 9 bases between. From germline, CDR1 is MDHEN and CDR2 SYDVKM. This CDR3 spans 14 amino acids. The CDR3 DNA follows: TGTGCCAGCAGTTTTCAGCCTACCAATCAGCCCCAGCATTTT. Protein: CASSFQPTNQPQHF.

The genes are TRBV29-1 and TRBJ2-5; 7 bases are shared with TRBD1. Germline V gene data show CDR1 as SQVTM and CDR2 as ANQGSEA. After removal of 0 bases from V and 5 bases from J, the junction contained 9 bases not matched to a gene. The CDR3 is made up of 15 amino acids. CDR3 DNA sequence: TGCAGCGTTGAAGATGGGCAGGGGGTGGTGGAGACCCAGTACTTC. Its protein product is CSVEDGQGVVETQYF.

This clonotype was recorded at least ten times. CDR3: CASKSPGPHGYTF. The CDR3 DNA sequence: TGTGCCAGCAAGTCACCGGGACCGCATGGCTACACCTTC. The rearrangement joins TRBV19 to TRBJ1-2; possibly TRBD1 for D (5 bases). Trimming stripped 9 bases from V and 6 bases from J, with 17 bases between. This CDR3 spans 13 amino acids. The germline gives CDR1 LNHDA, CDR2 SQIVND (reference sequence).

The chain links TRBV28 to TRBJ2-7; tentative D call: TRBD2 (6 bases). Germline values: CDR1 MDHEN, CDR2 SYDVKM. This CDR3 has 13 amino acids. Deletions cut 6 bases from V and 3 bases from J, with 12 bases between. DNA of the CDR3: TGTGCCAGCAGGGGGACTGCGAGCTACGAGCAGTACTTC. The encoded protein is CASRGTASYEQYF.

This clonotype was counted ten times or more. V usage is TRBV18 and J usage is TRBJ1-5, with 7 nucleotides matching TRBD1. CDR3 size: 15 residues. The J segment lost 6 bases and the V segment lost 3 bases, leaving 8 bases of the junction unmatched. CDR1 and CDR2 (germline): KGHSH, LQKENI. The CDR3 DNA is TGTGCCAGCTCACCTGACGCTACAGGGGTTCAGCCCCAGCATTTT. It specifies CASSPDATGVQPQHF.

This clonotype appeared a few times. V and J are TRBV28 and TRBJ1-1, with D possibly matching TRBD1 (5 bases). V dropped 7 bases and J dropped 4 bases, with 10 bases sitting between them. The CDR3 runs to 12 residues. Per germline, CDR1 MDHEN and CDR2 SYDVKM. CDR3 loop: CASTVGGTEAFF. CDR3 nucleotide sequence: TGTGCCAGCACCGTTGGGGGCACTGAAGCTTTCTTT.

In DNA form, the CDR3 reads TGTGCCAGCAGTTTAACTAGCGGGGGTGGCACAGATACGCAGTATTTT. It yields the protein CASSLTSGGGTDTQYF. V usage is TRBV28 and J usage is TRBJ2-3; 11 bases agree with TRBD2. The CDR3 loop spans 16 amino acids. V dropped 2 bases and J dropped 1; count of bases not matched to a gene: 2. Germline V lookup: CDR1 MDHEN, CDR2 SYDVKM.

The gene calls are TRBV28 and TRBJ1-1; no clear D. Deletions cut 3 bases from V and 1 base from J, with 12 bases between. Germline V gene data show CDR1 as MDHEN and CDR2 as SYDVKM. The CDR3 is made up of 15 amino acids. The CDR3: CASSLPLGPNTEAFF. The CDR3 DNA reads TGTGCCAGCAGTTTGCCCTTAGGTCCGAACACTGAAGCTTTCTTT.

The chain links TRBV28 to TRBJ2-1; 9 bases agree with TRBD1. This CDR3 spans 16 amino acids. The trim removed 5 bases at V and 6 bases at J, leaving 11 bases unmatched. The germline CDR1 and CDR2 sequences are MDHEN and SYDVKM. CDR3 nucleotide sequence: TGTGCCAGCAGTCCGATCGGGACAGGGCGTCTCAATGAGCAGTTCTTC. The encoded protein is CASSPIGTGRLNEQFF.

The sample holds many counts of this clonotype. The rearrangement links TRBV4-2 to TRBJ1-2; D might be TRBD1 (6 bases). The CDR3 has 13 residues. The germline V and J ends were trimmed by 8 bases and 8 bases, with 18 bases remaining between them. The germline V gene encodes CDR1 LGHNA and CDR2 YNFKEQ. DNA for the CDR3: TGTGCCAGCGCAACGGGGGCAAGCTTGGGCTACACCTTC. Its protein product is CASATGASLGYTF.

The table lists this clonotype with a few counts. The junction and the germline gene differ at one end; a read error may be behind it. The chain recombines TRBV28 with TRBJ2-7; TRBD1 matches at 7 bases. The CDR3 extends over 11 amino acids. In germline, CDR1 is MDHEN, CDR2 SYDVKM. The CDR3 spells CASSPGRDSIF. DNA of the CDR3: TGTGCCAGCAGTCCCGGCCGGGACAGCATTTTC.

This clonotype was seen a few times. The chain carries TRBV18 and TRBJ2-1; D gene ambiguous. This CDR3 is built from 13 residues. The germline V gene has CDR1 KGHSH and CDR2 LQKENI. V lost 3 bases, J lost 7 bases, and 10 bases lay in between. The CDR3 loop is CASSPPSRNEQFF. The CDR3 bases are TGTGCCAGCTCACCCCCCTCCAGAAATGAGCAGTTCTTC.

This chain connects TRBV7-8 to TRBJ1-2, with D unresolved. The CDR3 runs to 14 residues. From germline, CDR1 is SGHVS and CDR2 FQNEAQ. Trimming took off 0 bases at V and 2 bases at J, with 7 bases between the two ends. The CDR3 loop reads CASSLAASNYGYTF. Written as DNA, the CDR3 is TGTGCCAGCAGCTTAGCAGCCAGCAACTATGGCTACACCTTC.

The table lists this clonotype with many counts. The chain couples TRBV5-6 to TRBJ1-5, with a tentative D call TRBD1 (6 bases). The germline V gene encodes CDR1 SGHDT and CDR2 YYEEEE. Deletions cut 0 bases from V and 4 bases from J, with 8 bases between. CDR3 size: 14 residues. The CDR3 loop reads CASSLGTANQPQHF. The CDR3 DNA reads TGTGCCAGCAGCTTGGGGACAGCAAATCAGCCCCAGCATTTT.

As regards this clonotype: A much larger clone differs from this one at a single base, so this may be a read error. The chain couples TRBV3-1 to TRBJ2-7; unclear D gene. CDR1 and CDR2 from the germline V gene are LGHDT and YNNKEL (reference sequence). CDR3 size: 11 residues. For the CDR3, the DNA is TGTGCCAGCAGCCAAGGAGGCGAGCAGCACTTC. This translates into CASSQGGEQHF.

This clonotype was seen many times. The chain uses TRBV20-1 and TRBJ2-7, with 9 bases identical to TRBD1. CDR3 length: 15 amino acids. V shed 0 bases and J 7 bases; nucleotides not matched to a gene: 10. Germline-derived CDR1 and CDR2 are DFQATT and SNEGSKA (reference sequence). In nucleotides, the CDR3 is TGCAGTGCTAGAGATCCGGGACAGGGTGGGCGTGAGCAGTACTTC. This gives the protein CSARDPGQGGREQYF.

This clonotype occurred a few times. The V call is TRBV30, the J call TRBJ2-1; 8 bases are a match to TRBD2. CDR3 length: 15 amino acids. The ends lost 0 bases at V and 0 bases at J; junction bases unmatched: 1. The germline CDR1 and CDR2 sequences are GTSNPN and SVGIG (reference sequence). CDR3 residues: CAWSVSGGSYNEQFF. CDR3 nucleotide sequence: TGTGCCTGGAGTGTAAGCGGGGGCTCCTACAATGAGCAGTTCTTC.

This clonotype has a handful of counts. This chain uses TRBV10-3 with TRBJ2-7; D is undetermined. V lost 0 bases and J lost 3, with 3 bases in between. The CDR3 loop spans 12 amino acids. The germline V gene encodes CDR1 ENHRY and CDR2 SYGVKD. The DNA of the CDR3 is TGTGCCATCAGTGAGTCAGGCTACGAGCAGTACGTC. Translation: CAISESGYEQYV.

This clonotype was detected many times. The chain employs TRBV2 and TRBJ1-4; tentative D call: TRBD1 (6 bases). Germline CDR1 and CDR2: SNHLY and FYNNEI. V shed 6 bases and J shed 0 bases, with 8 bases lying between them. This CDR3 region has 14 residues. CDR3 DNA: TGTGCCAGCAGGGACAGATCAACTAATGAAAAACTGTTTTTT. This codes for CASRDRSTNEKLFF.

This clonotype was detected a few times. The CDR3 reads CASSPQPDIYGYTF. CDR3 DNA: TGTGCCAGCAGCCCACAACCAGACATCTATGGCTACACCTTC. The genes are TRBV7-2 and TRBJ1-2; D is unresolved. Germline-derived CDR1 and CDR2 are SGHTA and FQGNSA. The CDR3 loop spans 14 amino acids. Trimming stripped 5 bases from V and 4 bases from J, with 14 bases between.

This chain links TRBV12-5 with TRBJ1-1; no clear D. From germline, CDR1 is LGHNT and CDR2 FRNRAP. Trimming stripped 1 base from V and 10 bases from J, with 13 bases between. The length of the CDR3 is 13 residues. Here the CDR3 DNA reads TGTGCTAGTGGTTTGGACCCTGCCTTAGGAGCTTTCTTT. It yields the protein CASGLDPALGAFF.

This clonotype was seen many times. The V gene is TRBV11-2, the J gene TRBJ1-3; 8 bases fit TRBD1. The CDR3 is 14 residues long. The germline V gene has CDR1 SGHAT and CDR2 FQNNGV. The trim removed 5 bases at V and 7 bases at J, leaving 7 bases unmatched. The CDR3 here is CASSPDRGSNTIYF. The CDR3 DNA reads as TGTGCCAGCAGCCCAGACAGGGGTAGCAACACCATATATTTT.